This passage covers 4 T cell receptor beta chains from one sample sequenced in a study of regulatory T cells in long-lasting Graves disease. The authors built TCR beta libraries using iRepertoire HTBI primers and Arm-PCR of CDR3 regions. TCRdb reanalysed the multiplex PCR reads using MiXCR and keeps one entry per CDR3 protein. The data hold hundreds of thousands of distinct CDR3 sequences, with over 15% observed a single time. Documented time point: newly diagnosed GD, antithyroid drugs for less than 3 months. The TCR library was made from RNA that had been extracted from PBMCs in TRIzol. The same data also contributed to another study, on T cells in Graves' hyperthyroidism and ophthalmopathy.

The sequencing used peripheral blood mononuclear cells (PBMCs), collected at new diagnosis, from a patient treated with antithyroid drugs. The origin of the receptors is a man aged 35 to 55 with Graves disease.

Many counts were recorded for this clonotype. The J gene is TRBJ1-5, the V gene TRBV6-1; D is possibly TRBD1 (5 bases). Germline loops: CDR1 MNHNS, CDR2 SASEGT. Trimming left V 2 bases short and J 2 bases short, with 19 bases between. This CDR3 spans 18 amino acids. The CDR3 DNA reads TGTGCCAGCAGTGAAAATATGTACTACAGGTTGGGCAATCAGCCCCAGCATTTT. Amino acids: CASSENMYYRLGNQPQHF.

This clonotype was detected many times. The J gene is TRBJ1-1, the V gene TRBV12-5; maybe TRBD1 (5 bases). There are 14 residues in the CDR3. The V end was cut by 1 base, the J end by 4 bases, with 10 bases between. Germline assignment: CDR1 LGHNT and CDR2 FRNRAP. CDR3 sequence (DNA): TGTGCTAGTGGTTTGGGCTCAGGGCGCACTGAAGCTTTCTTT. Translated, it gives CASGLGSGRTEAFF.

In this sample, this clonotype turned up many times. The J gene is TRBJ2-2, the V gene TRBV28; TRBD2 might be the D (5 bases). The CDR3 has 13 residues. Looked up from germline, CDR1 is MDHEN and CDR2 is SYDVKM. Trimming stripped 7 bases from V and 5 bases from J, with 11 bases between. The CDR3 sequence is CASNPTGTGELFF. The CDR3 DNA follows: TGTGCCAGCAATCCAACGGGGACCGGGGAGCTGTTTTTT.

This clonotype was detected ten times or more. V is TRBV5-4 and J is TRBJ2-3, with D possibly TRBD2 on 5 matching bases. Trimming pared 4 bases from V and 1 base from J, leaving 13 bases between. The CDR3 covers 15 residues. CDR1 and CDR2 (germline): SGHNT, YYREEE (reference sequence). DNA of the CDR3: TGTGCCAGCAGCCCGGCAACCGGGGGCACAGATACGCAGTATTTT. This translates into CASSPATGGTDTQYF.